These 15 T cell receptor beta chains came from one sample sequenced in a study of OX40 agonist ivuxolimab in advanced cancers. The protocol was immunoSEQ multiplex PCR, while the TCRdb copy is restricted to in-frame clones and leaves out a portion. The table has tens of thousands of clones, 80% to 90% seen once; the top ten hold around 10%. The sample was CD4+ or CD8+ T cells sorted from blood, taken in a trial of the OX40 agonist ivuxolimab. Receptor source: an adult with an advanced solid tumor such as melanoma, head and neck, liver or kidney cancer.

The V gene is TRBV5-1, the J gene TRBJ2-3; TRBD2 agrees at 10 bases. V shed 4 bases, J shed 0 bases, and the junction held 5 bases outside the gene matches. The CDR3 covers 16 residues. Germline CDR1 is SGHRS and CDR2 is YFSETQ. The CDR3 loop reads CASSLGLAASTDTQYF. Written as DNA, the CDR3 is TGCGCCAGCAGCCTCGGACTAGCGGCAAGCACAGATACGCAGTATTTT.

The rearrangement uses TRBV14 and TRBJ2-7; D gene unclear. This CDR3 is 12 amino acids long. The V gene's germline CDR1 is SGHDN and CDR2 FVKESK. The germline V and J ends were trimmed by 4 bases and 4 bases, with 8 bases remaining between them. The CDR3 region has the DNA TGTGCCAGCAGCCTTTTAACATACGAGCAGTACTTC. As protein: CASSLLTYEQYF.

This chain uses TRBV9 with TRBJ2-1; D unresolved. Trimming removed 2 bases at V and 3 bases at J, with 6 bases between. CDR1 SGDLS and CDR2 YYNGEE come from the germline V gene. This CDR3 spans 13 amino acids. The CDR3 DNA sequence: TGTGCCAGCAGCGTCAGAAGCTACAATGAGCAGTTCTTC. Amino acids: CASSVRSYNEQFF.

About this clone: One end of the junction is discordant with germline, which a read error may explain. The CDR3 DNA reads TGTGCCAGCGGCCAAGAGATAAGGGCCTCTCCGCACTTC. This codes for CASGQEIRASPHF. The chain carries TRBV14 and TRBJ2-7; D remains ambiguous. Germline V CDR1 and CDR2: SGHDN, FVKESK. The length of the CDR3 is 13 residues.

V is TRBV18 and J is TRBJ1-1, with 9 bases lining up with TRBD1. Germline V gene lookup returns CDR1 KGHSH and CDR2 LQKENI. V lost 3 bases to trimming and J lost 4 bases; unmatched junction nucleotides: 6. This CDR3 is 15 amino acids long. CDR3 sequence (DNA): TGTGCCAGCTCACCTTTACAGGGGGCTTTCACTGAAGCTTTCTTT. Protein: CASSPLQGAFTEAFF.

This chain links TRBV18 with TRBJ1-1; tentatively, D is TRBD1 (5 bases). CDR1 is KGHSH, CDR2 LQKENI, per germline. This CDR3 has 16 residues. V was trimmed by 3 bases and J by 0 bases, leaving 14 bases between them. In nucleotides, the CDR3 is TGTGCCAGCTCACCTAACCTGGGACCTATGAACACTGAAGCTTTCTTT. Translation gives CASSPNLGPMNTEAFF.

The rearrangement joins TRBV28 to TRBJ2-1; D possibly corresponds to TRBD2 (6 bases). Per germline, CDR1 MDHEN and CDR2 SYDVKM. CDR3 length: 16 amino acids. V lost 4 bases, J lost 0 bases, and 13 bases lay in between. CDR3 region: CASSSHSGSSYNEQFF. DNA of the CDR3: TGTGCCAGCAGTTCCCATAGCGGAAGCTCCTACAATGAGCAGTTCTTC. The full variable domain, rest sourced from reference TRBV28 and TRBJ2-1, is DVKVTQSSRYLVKRTGEKVFLECVQDMDHENMFWYRQDPGLGLRLIYFSYDVKMKEKGDIPEGYSVSREKKERFSLILESASTNQTSMYLCASSSHSGSSYNEQFFGPGTRLTVL.

The chain uses TRBV7-2 and TRBJ2-7; D might be TRBD1 (6 bases). The ends were cut back, 6 bases at V and 7 bases at J, with 16 bases in the middle. CDR1 is SGHTA, CDR2 FQGNSA, per germline. The CDR3 has 13 residues. This CDR3 is CASSSRTGWEQYF. As DNA, the CDR3 is TGTGCCAGCAGTTCCCGTACAGGGTGGGAGCAGTACTTC. Together with reference TRBV7-2 and TRBJ2-7, the CDR3 gives the full variable domain: GAGVSQSPSNKVTEKGKDVELRCDPISGHTALYWYRQSLGQGLEFLIYFQGNSAPDKSGLPSDRFSAERTGGSVSTLTIQRTQQEDSAVYLCASSSRTGWEQYFGPGTRLTVT.

V gene TRBV7-2 combines with J gene TRBJ1-5; TRBD1 might be the D (6 bases). The CDR3 is 16 amino acids. Germline V CDR1 and CDR2: SGHTA, FQGNSA. V dropped 3 bases and J dropped 0 bases, with 12 bases sitting between them. The CDR3 loop is CASSFRGLGSNQPQHF. CDR3 DNA sequence: TGTGCCAGCAGCTTTCGGGGGCTGGGTAGCAATCAGCCCCAGCATTTT.

The chain combines TRBV19 with TRBJ1-5; possible D gene TRBD1, 6 bases. This CDR3 comprises 15 residues. CDR1 LNHDA and CDR2 SQIVND come from the germline V gene (reference sequence). The V end was cut by 5 bases, the J end by 6 bases, with 17 bases between. The CDR3 region is CASSLEGGRSQPQHF. The CDR3 bases are TGTGCCAGTAGTCTCGAGGGGGGGCGAAGTCAGCCCCAGCATTTT.

The gene calls are TRBV28 and TRBJ2-1; tentative D call: TRBD2 (6 bases). CDR3 length equals 14 residues. CDR1 and CDR2 from the germline V gene are MDHEN and SYDVKM. V was trimmed by 4 bases and J by 8 bases, leaving 15 bases between them. The CDR3 region is CASSSRAQRDEQFF. The CDR3, as DNA: TGTGCCAGCAGTTCCCGGGCCCAGCGGGATGAGCAGTTCTTC.

V usage is TRBV28 and J usage is TRBJ2-7; D might be TRBD2 (5 bases). CDR3 length: 16 residues. Trimming stripped 3 bases from V and 2 bases from J, with 17 bases between. CDR1 and CDR2 (germline): MDHEN, SYDVKM. The CDR3 loop reads CASSFPGRRKPYEQYF. The CDR3, as DNA: TGTGCCAGCAGTTTTCCTGGACGGAGGAAGCCCTACGAGCAGTACTTC.

The CDR3 DNA follows: TGTGCCAGCAGTTCCCCGGGACGGGAGAATGAAAAACTGTTTTTT. It codes for CASSSPGRENEKLFF. The chain links TRBV28 to TRBJ1-4; possible D gene TRBD1, 5 bases. The germline V gene has CDR1 MDHEN and CDR2 SYDVKM. The CDR3 is 15 residues long. Trimming removed 4 bases at V and 5 bases at J, with 14 bases between. Looking up the rest from reference TRBV28 and TRBJ1-4 gives the full variable domain: DVKVTQSSRYLVKRTGEKVFLECVQDMDHENMFWYRQDPGLGLRLIYFSYDVKMKEKGDIPEGYSVSREKKERFSLILESASTNQTSMYLCASSSPGRENEKLFFGSGTQLSVL.

The chain carries TRBV2 and TRBJ2-2; no definite D call. The V gene lost 4 bases and the J gene lost 4 bases, with 19 bases spanning the gap. This CDR3 region has 17 residues. Germline V CDR1 and CDR2: SNHLY, FYNNEI. As DNA, the CDR3 is TGTGCCAGCAGTGGGCACGAGACCAGGTCGGGCACCGGGGAGCTGTTTTTT. Its translation: CASSGHETRSGTGELFF.

The chain combines TRBV15 with TRBJ2-1; weak D call: TRBD2 (5 bases). Germline V lookup: CDR1 LNHNV, CDR2 YYDKDF (reference sequence). Trimming left V 0 bases short and J 0 bases short, with 9 bases between. This CDR3 contains 16 residues. In DNA, the CDR3 is TGTGCCACCAGCAGAGATCTTACTAGCTCCTACAATGAGCAGTTCTTC. Its translation is CATSRDLTSSYNEQFF. Based on the CDR3 plus reference TRBV15 and TRBJ2-1, the full variable domain is DAMVIQNPRYQVTQFGKPVTLSCSQTLNHNVMYWYQQKSSQAPKLLFHYYDKDFNNEADTPDNFQSRRPNTSFCFLDIRSPGLGDTAMYLCATSRDLTSSYNEQFFGPGTRLTVL.